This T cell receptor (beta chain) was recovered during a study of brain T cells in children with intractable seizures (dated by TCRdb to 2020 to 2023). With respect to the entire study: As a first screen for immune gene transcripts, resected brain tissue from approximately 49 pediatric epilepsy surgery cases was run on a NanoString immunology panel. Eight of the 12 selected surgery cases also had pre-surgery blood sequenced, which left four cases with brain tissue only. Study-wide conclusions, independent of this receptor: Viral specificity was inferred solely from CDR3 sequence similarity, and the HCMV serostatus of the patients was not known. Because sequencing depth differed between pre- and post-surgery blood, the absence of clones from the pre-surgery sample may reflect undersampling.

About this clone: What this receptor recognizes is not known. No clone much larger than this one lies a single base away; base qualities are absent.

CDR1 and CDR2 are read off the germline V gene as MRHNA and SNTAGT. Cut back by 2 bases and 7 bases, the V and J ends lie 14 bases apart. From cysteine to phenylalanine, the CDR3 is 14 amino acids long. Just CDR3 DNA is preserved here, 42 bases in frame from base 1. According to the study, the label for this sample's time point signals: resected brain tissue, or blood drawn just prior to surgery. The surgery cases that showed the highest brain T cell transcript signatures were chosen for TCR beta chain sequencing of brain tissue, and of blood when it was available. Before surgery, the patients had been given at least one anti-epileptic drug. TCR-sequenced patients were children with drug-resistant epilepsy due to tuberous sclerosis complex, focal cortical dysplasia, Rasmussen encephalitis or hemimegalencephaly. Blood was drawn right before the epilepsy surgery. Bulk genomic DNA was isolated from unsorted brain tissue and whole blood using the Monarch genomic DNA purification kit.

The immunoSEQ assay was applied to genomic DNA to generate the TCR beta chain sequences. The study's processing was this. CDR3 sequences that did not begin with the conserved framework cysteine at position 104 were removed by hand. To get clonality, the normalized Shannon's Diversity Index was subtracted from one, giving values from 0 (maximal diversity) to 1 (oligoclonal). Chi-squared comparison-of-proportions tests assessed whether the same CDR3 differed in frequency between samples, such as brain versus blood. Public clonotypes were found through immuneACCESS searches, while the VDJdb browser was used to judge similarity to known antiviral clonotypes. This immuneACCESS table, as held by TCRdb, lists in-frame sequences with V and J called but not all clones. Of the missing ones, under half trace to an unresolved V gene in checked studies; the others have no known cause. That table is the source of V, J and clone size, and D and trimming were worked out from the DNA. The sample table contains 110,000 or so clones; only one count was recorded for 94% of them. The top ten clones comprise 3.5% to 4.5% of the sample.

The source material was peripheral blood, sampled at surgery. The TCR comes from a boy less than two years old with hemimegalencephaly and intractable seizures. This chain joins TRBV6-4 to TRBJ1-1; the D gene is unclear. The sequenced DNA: TGTGCCAGCAGTGACAAAGGAAGCCGGGGTGAAGCTTTCTTT. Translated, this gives CASSDKGSRGEAFF.